This T cell receptor (beta chain) was recovered during a study of cytotoxic CD8 clonotypes in ibrutinib-treated CLL. The CDR3 has 15 amino acids. After removal of 4 bases from V and 5 bases from J, the junction contained 10 bases not matched to a gene. Germline assignment: CDR1 MGHRA and CDR2 YSYEKL. This clone was seen a single time. TCRdb's table, derived via immunoSEQ multiplex PCR, lists solely in-frame clones and lacks some. This sample has approximately 160,000 clones; roughly 90% occur once, and the top ten carry over 2.5%. The sequences come from PBMCs, collected at disease progression, from a patient treated with ibrutinib. The sequence derives from a human donor with chronic lymphocytic leukemia. The V gene is TRBV4-1, the J gene TRBJ1-2, with TRBD1 identical over 7 bases. The CDR3 DNA sequence: TGCGCCAGCAGCCCGGACGACAGGGCTCAATATGGCTACACCTTC. This codes for CASSPDDRAQYGYTF.